This entry lists 2 T cell receptor beta chains sequenced from one sample in a study of shared T cell receptors in the human thymus. Sequencing was performed with immunoSEQ multiplex PCR; in TCRdb, only in-frame clones are kept and a portion is missing. Among roughly 410,000 clones, around 95% were seen once, and the ten largest hold 0.015% to 0.02%. Sequences were obtained from thymocytes. The origin of the receptors is a human donor.

This clone has more than one count but fewer than ten. The chain recombines TRBV2 with TRBJ2-7; D remains unclear. V dropped 5 bases and J dropped 2 bases, with 10 bases sitting between them. Germline V lookup: CDR1 SNHLY, CDR2 FYNNEI. The CDR3 is 13 amino acids. Here the CDR3 reads CASSPPRTYEQYF. The CDR3 DNA follows: TGTGCCAGCAGTCCCCCCCGGACCTACGAGCAGTACTTC. The variable domain in full, completed from reference TRBV2 and TRBJ2-7, reads EPEVTQTPSHQVTQMGQEVILRCVPISNHLYFYWYRQILGQKVEFLVSFYNNEISEKSEIFDDQFSVERPDGSNFTLKIRSTKLEDSAMYFCASSPPRTYEQYFGPGTRLTVT.

V and J are TRBV6-4 and TRBJ2-1; D is uncertain. The CDR3 length is 16 residues. Germline CDR1 reads MRHNA; CDR2 reads SNTAGT. V was clipped by 0 bases and J by 0 bases, with 9 bases between them. The CDR3 is CASSDSKVHSYNEQFF. The CDR3 region has the DNA TGTGCCAGCAGTGACTCGAAGGTCCACTCCTACAATGAGCAGTTCTTC.